The sample holds one count of the clone carrying this T cell receptor beta chain. No antigen is known for it. The V and J ends lost 5 bases and 3 bases, in that order; junction bases with no gene match: 16. Germline CDR1 and CDR2: LNHNV and YYDKDF (reference sequence). CDR3 length: 19 residues. Sequencing targeted expressed TCRB transcripts, as all isolated RNA had been reverse transcribed. Mean read depth for naive, central memory and regulatory T cell samples was several million reads. Data came from immunoSEQ multiplex PCR; TCRdb stores just in-frame clones and leaves some out. Among some 370,000 clones listed, over 9% were seen once. This entry belongs to a study of beta chain features in type 1 diabetes. Notes on the study in general: Patients with type 1 diabetes carried fewer insertions and had more deletions at their VDJ junctions. People with Type 1 diabetes carried modestly yet significantly shorter TCRB CDR3s in all four CD4+ subsets.

The specimen was central memory CD4+ T cells from blood. The V and J genes are TRBV15 and TRBJ2-7; the match to TRBD2 covers 13 bases. The source of this sequence is a man aged 25-45 years with type 1 diabetes. The CDR3 sequence is CATSGAGDPGLAGYYEQYF. The CDR3 DNA reads as TGTGCCACCAGCGGGGCGGGGGACCCGGGACTAGCGGGATACTACGAGCAGTACTTC.